These 25 T cell receptor beta chains originate from one sample sequenced in a study of T cell repertoires in cytomegalovirus infection. TCRdb re-called the reads with MiXCR, one entry per CDR3 protein. The sample holds about 740,000 distinct CDR3 sequences, roughly 35% seen once. Sample: PBMCs. Receptors originate from a human donor in good health (CMV status not recorded). Some clones in this sample may be carry-over from other donors' samples.

The V and J genes are TRBV5-1 and TRBJ2-1; D unresolved. This CDR3 has 17 residues. The V end was cut by 0 bases, the J end by 9 bases, with 22 bases between. Germline CDR1 SGHRS, CDR2 YFSETQ. This CDR3 is CASSLDGRGSGVAEQFF. CDR3 sequence (DNA): TGCGCCAGCAGCTTGGATGGCCGCGGATCTGGGGTCGCTGAGCAGTTCTTC.

This clonotype was recorded a few times. The rearrangement uses TRBV12-3 or TRBV12-4 and TRBJ1-4; possibly TRBD1 for D (6 bases). This CDR3 has 18 residues. The V end lost 7 bases, the J end lost 10 bases, and 31 bases lay between the germline ends. The CDR3: CASIQGWAQKGELGKLFF. CDR3 bases: TGTGCCAGCATCCAAGGGTGGGCACAAAAGGGGGAATTGGGAAAACTGTTTTTT.

This clonotype was counted many times. V gene TRBV7-9 combines with J gene TRBJ2-7, with unresolved D. Germline CDR1 is SEHNR and CDR2 is FQNEAQ (reference sequence). CDR3 length equals 15 residues. Trimming shortened V by 4 bases and J by 1 base, and 14 bases separated the two germline ends. For the CDR3, the DNA is TGTGCCAGCAGCTCAACCACGGGCGAGTCCTACGAGCAGTACTTC. This sequence encodes CASSSTTGESYEQYF.

The chain has TRBV27 and TRBJ1-1; maybe TRBD1 (5 bases). The V end lost 5 bases, the J end lost 5 bases, and 15 bases lay between the germline ends. The germline gives CDR1 MNHEY, CDR2 SMNVEV (reference sequence). CDR3 length equals 14 residues. This CDR3 is CASSRGGWLTEAFF. The CDR3, as DNA: TGTGCCAGCAGTCGCGGGGGGTGGTTAACTGAAGCTTTCTTT.

The chain links TRBV6-5 to TRBJ1-2; D possibly corresponds to TRBD1 (5 bases). V was clipped by 4 bases and J by 4 bases, with 13 bases between them. Germline V CDR1 and CDR2: MNHEY, SVGAGI. CDR3 size: 14 residues. CDR3 protein: CASSFREGSYGYTF. CDR3 coding DNA: TGTGCCAGCAGTTTCAGGGAGGGTAGCTATGGCTACACCTTC.

This chain connects TRBV28 to TRBJ1-3; D not resolved. This CDR3 is built from 15 residues. The germline V gene has CDR1 MDHEN and CDR2 SYDVKM. Trimming left V 5 bases short and J 2 bases short, with 13 bases between. The CDR3 protein is CASSIVSYTGNTIYF. The DNA of the CDR3 is TGTGCCAGCAGTATTGTCTCATACACTGGAAACACCATATATTTT.

This clonotype has more than one count but fewer than ten. The chain links TRBV28 to TRBJ2-1; TRBD2 matches at 11 bases. The CDR3 loop spans 16 amino acids. CDR1 is MDHEN, CDR2 SYDVKM, per germline. Trimming took 1 base from V and 7 from J; bases not matched to a gene: 6. Here the CDR3 reads CASSLLLAGDGNEQFF. CDR3 nucleotide sequence: TGTGCCAGCAGTTTATTACTAGCGGGGGACGGTAATGAGCAGTTCTTC.

The V and J genes are TRBV5-6 and TRBJ2-7; 7 bases are a match to TRBD2. Germline V gene sequence: CDR1 SGHDT, CDR2 YYEEEE. The CDR3 is 14 residues long. J was trimmed by 0 bases and V by 4 bases; bases with no gene match: 4. The CDR3 DNA is TGTGCCAGCAGCAGAGCGGGAAGCTCCTACGAGCAGTACTTC. Its protein is CASSRAGSSYEQYF.

A word on this clonotype: Since the CDR3 does not end with the conserved phenylalanine or tryptophan, this likely comes from a read error. No DNA is shown, since the ends of the CDR3 on it are uncertain; the CDR3 is the one TCRdb lists. The chain combines TRBV27 with TRBJ2-7; the D call in the table, TRBD2, was not verified against the DNA. The CDR3 numbers 14 amino acids, ends counted. Germline V gene data show CDR1 as MNHEY and CDR2 as SMNVEV (reference sequence). The CDR3 sequence: CASSPTGLPYEKYL.

The genes are TRBV28 and TRBJ2-2; 7 nucleotides agree with TRBD1. The junction had 7 bases not matched to a gene; V was cut back by 6 bases and J by 3 bases. The CDR3 totals 15 residues. From germline, CDR1 is MDHEN and CDR2 SYDVKM. CDR3 region: CASRLLQGYTGELFF. The CDR3, as DNA: TGTGCCAGCAGACTCTTACAGGGGTACACCGGGGAGCTGTTTTTT.

The J gene is TRBJ1-1, the V gene TRBV7-9; 8 bases align to TRBD1. Per germline, CDR1 SEHNR and CDR2 FQNEAQ (reference sequence). Germline trimming cut 5 bases from V and 0 bases from J; bases unmatched to any gene: 11. The CDR3 covers 17 residues. DNA for the CDR3: TGTGCCAGCAGCAAATACCGGGACAGGCGTTTGAACACTGAAGCTTTCTTT. As protein: CASSKYRDRRLNTEAFF.

As to this clonotype: A much larger clone sits a single nucleotide away, making a read error possible. The chain combines TRBV15 with TRBJ2-7; D is possibly TRBD1 or TRBD2 (5 bases each). V lost 0 bases and J 6 bases, leaving 12 bases between the germline ends. CDR3 length: 14 residues. The germline gives CDR1 LNHNV, CDR2 YYDKDF (reference sequence). The CDR3 here is CATSREESGREQYF. The CDR3 region has the DNA TGTGCCACCAGCAGAGAAGAATCGGGGCGCGAGCAGTACTTC.

This clonotype showed up just a few times. The rearrangement joins TRBV5-1 to TRBJ1-5; 10 bases fit TRBD1. V dropped 0 bases and J dropped 2; count of bases not matched to a gene: 2. The V gene's germline CDR1 is SGHRS and CDR2 YFSETQ. The CDR3 spans 16 residues. The CDR3 bases are TGCGCCAGCAGCTTGGGGGACAGGGGTGGCAATCAGCCCCAGCATTTT. Its translation is CASSLGDRGGNQPQHF.

The chain is built from TRBV7-6 and TRBJ2-3; 9 nucleotides agree with TRBD2. Trimming at V came to 4 bases and at J to 4 bases, leaving 12 bases not matched to a gene. CDR1 is SGHVS and CDR2 is FNYEAQ in the germline V gene. The CDR3 has 17 residues. Here the CDR3 reads CASSSSGGTLFADTQYF. The CDR3 DNA follows: TGTGCCAGCAGCTCGAGCGGGGGGACTCTTTTCGCAGATACGCAGTATTTT.

This rearrangement joins TRBV6-6 to TRBJ2-6; D gene uncertain. CDR1 is MNHNY and CDR2 is SVGAGI in the germline V gene (reference sequence). V was cut by 8 bases and J by 1 base, with 3 bases left in between. This CDR3 spans 12 amino acids. CDR3 sequence reads: CASLSGANVLTF. DNA for the CDR3: TGTGCCAGCCTTTCTGGGGCCAACGTCCTGACTTTC.

The J gene is TRBJ2-7, the V gene TRBV28; D remains unclear. CDR3 length: 11 residues. Trimming pared 3 bases from V and 9 bases from J, leaving 9 bases between. The germline gives CDR1 MDHEN, CDR2 SYDVKM. Here the CDR3 reads CASSLGTAQYF. In nucleotides, the CDR3 is TGTGCCAGCAGTTTGGGTACAGCGCAGTACTTC.

V gene TRBV27 combines with J gene TRBJ2-1; TRBD2 matches at 8 bases. V lost 7 bases, J lost 4 bases, and 9 bases stayed unmatched. CDR3 size: 15 residues. CDR1 and CDR2 from the germline V gene are MNHEY and SMNVEV (reference sequence). In nucleotides, the CDR3 is TGTGCCAGCATCTCCGGGACTAGGGGTTACAATGAGCAGTTCTTC. Translating gives CASISGTRGYNEQFF.

The chain employs TRBV7-2 and TRBJ2-1, with 10 positions matching TRBD2. Germline V lookup: CDR1 SGHTA, CDR2 FQGNSA. With V trimmed by 5 bases and J by 7 bases, 8 bases remained unmatched. CDR3 length: 15 residues. The CDR3 coding sequence is TGTGCCAGCAGCATTCAAGCGGGGGGGGGGAATGAGCAGTTCTTC. Its translation: CASSIQAGGGNEQFF.

The CDR3 nucleotides are TGTGCCAGCAGTTTTGGGTTTGGCAATCAGCCCCAGCATTTT. This sequence encodes CASSFGFGNQPQHF. The V and J genes are TRBV27 and TRBJ1-5; D gene ambiguous. The CDR3 length is 14 residues. Trimming removed 3 bases from V and 2 bases from J, with 8 bases in between. The germline V gene has CDR1 MNHEY and CDR2 SMNVEV (reference sequence).

V gene TRBV2 combines with J gene TRBJ2-7; 7 bases are a match to TRBD1. This CDR3 contains 15 residues. Germline V gene lookup returns CDR1 SNHLY and CDR2 FYNNEI. V lost 6 bases, J lost 3 bases, and 11 bases stayed unmatched. Here the CDR3 DNA reads TGTGCCAGCAGAACCAAACTCCGGGACAGCTACGAGCAGTACTTC. It encodes CASRTKLRDSYEQYF.

This clonotype was found a few times. This chain uses TRBV19 with TRBJ1-2; tentative D call: TRBD1 (5 bases). Germline assignment: CDR1 LNHDA and CDR2 SQIVND (reference sequence). V shed 5 bases and J shed 2 bases, with 12 bases lying between them. The CDR3 is made up of 14 amino acids. The CDR3 bases are TGTGCCAGTAGTGAGGAAGGGGTCAACTATGGCTACACCTTC. It yields the protein CASSEEGVNYGYTF.

The chain carries TRBV7-9 and TRBJ1-4, with D possibly being TRBD1 (6 bases). CDR1 is SEHNR, CDR2 FQNEAQ, per germline (reference sequence). Trimming cost V 5 bases and J 8 bases, with 15 bases left between them. The CDR3 runs to 14 residues. In DNA form, the CDR3 reads TGTGCCAGCAGCGTTCTCGGAGACAGGGAAAAACTGTTTTTT. This encodes CASSVLGDREKLFF.

This clonotype has only one observation. The CDR3 ends on some other residue instead of the conserved phenylalanine or tryptophan, so this is likely a read error. The chain recombines TRBV5-1 with TRBJ2-5; 9 bases fit TRBD1. The CDR3 loop spans 15 amino acids. Trimming took 1 base from V and 8 from J; bases not matched to a gene: 9. CDR1 and CDR2 (germline): SGHRS, YFSETQ. The CDR3 sequence: CASSLPETGGLTQYL. For the CDR3, the DNA is TGCGCCAGCAGCTTGCCTGAGACAGGGGGACTCACCCAGTACTTA.

V usage is TRBV7-9 and J usage is TRBJ2-2, with TRBD2 matching 9 bases. V lost 4 bases to trimming and J lost 9 bases; unmatched junction nucleotides: 6. The germline gives CDR1 SEHNR, CDR2 FQNEAQ (reference sequence). The CDR3 is made up of 14 amino acids. The CDR3 region has the DNA TGTGCCAGCAGCTCCGCGGGAGGGCCTCGGGAGCTGTTTTTT. Its protein product is CASSSAGGPRELFF.

This clonotype was detected only a few times. The V call is TRBV19, the J call TRBJ1-1, with a tentative D call TRBD1 (5 bases). V was cut by 3 bases and J by 4 bases, with 15 bases left in between. This CDR3 spans 15 amino acids. Germline V gives CDR1 LNHDA, CDR2 SQIVND (reference sequence). The CDR3 region has the DNA TGTGCCAGTAGTATGACGGGTCCCCAGGGCACTGAAGCTTTCTTT. It is translated as CASSMTGPQGTEAFF.